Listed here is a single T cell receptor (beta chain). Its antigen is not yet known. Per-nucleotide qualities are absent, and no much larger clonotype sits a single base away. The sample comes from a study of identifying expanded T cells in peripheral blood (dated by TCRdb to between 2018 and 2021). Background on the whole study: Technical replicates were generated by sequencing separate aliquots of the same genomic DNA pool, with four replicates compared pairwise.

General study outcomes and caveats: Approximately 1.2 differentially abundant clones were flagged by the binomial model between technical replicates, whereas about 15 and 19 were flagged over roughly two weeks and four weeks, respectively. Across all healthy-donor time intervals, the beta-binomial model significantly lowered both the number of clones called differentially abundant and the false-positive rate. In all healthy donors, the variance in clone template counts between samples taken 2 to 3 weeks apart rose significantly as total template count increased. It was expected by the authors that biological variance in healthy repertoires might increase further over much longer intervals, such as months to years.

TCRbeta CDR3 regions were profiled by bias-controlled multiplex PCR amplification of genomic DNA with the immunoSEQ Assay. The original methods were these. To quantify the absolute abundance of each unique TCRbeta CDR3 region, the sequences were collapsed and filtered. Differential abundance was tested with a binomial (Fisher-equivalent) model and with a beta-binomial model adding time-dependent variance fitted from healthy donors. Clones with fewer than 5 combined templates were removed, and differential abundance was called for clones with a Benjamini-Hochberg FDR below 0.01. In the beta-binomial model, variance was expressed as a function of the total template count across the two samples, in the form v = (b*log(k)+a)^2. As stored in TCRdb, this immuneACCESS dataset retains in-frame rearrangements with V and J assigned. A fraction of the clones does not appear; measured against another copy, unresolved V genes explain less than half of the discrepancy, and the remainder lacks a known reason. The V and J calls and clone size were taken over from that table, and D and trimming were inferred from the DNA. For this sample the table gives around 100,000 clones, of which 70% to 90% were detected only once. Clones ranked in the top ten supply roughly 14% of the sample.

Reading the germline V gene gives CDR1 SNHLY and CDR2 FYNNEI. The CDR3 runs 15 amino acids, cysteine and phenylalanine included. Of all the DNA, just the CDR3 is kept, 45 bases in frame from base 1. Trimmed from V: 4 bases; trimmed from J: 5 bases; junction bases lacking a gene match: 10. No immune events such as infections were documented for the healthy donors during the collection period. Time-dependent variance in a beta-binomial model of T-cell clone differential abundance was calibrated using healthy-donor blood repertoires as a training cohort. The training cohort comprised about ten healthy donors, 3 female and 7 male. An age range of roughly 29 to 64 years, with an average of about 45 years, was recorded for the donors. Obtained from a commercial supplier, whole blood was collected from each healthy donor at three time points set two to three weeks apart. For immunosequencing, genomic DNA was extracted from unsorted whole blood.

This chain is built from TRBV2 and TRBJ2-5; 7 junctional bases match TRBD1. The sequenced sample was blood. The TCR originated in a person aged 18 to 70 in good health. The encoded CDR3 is CASSGRQGVGETQYF. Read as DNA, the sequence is TGTGCCAGCAGTGGTAGACAGGGAGTAGGGGAGACCCAGTACTTC.